A single sample gave rise to the 20 T cell receptor beta chains below, sequenced in a study of cytomegalovirus exposure and HLA in healthy donors. Sequencing used immunoSEQ multiplex PCR; TCRdb keeps in-frame clones, though not all of them. Of fewer than 120,000 clones listed, over 85% are singletons. The material sequenced was PBMCs. These receptors originate from a woman aged 18-29 years in good health and CMV-seronegative.

The chain is built from TRBV5-6 and TRBJ1-4; D possibly corresponds to TRBD1 (6 bases). Trimming pared 4 bases from V and 8 bases from J, leaving 12 bases between. The CDR3 contains 13 residues. The germline V gene has CDR1 SGHDT and CDR2 YYEEEE. The CDR3 protein is CASSTGLGEKLFF. The DNA for the CDR3 is TGTGCCAGCAGCACAGGGCTCGGCGAAAAACTGTTTTTT.

This clone is termed medium-sized (0.01 to 0.1%). V is TRBV6-4 and J is TRBJ2-2, with 9 bases aligning to TRBD2. The CDR3 covers 19 residues. V was clipped by 0 bases and J by 0 bases; unmatched bases: 8. Germline assignment: CDR1 MRHNA and CDR2 SNTAGT. CDR3 DNA: TGTGCCAGCAGTGACTCGGGTAGCGGGAGCGAAGCGAACACCGGGGAGCTGTTTTTT. This gives the protein CASSDSGSGSEANTGELFF.

This sequence joins TRBV30 and TRBJ2-7; 9 bases are a match to TRBD2. Germline CDR1 is GTSNPN and CDR2 is SVGIG (reference sequence). The junction had 6 bases not matched to a gene; V was cut back by 2 bases and J by 7 bases. The CDR3 totals 13 residues. The CDR3 DNA is TGTGCCTGGAGTCTAGCGGGGCTGGGGGAGCAGTACTTC. Translated: CAWSLAGLGEQYF. The full variable domain, rest sourced from reference TRBV30 and TRBJ2-7, is SQTIHQWPATLVQPVGSPLSLECTVEGTSNPNLYWYRQAAGRGLQLLFYSVGIGQISSEVPQNLSASRPQDRQFILSSKKLLLSDSGFYLCAWSLAGLGEQYFGPGTRLTVT.

The chain has TRBV9 and TRBJ2-3; 7 nucleotides line up with TRBD1. The ends lost 1 base at V and 5 bases at J; junction bases unmatched: 1. CDR3 size: 13 residues. Germline-derived CDR1 and CDR2 are SGDLS and YYNGEE. This CDR3 reads CASSVRDRDTQYF. The CDR3 nucleotides are TGTGCCAGCAGCGTACGGGACAGAGATACGCAGTATTTT.

In its sample, this clone was seen a few times. The chain uses TRBV7-9 and TRBJ2-3; maybe TRBD1 (5 bases). The germline CDR1 and CDR2 sequences are SEHNR and FQNEAQ (reference sequence). V was cut by 4 bases and J by 2 bases, with 13 bases left in between. The CDR3 spans 15 residues. The CDR3 sequence: CASSSPEGDTDTQYF. The CDR3 coding sequence is TGTGCCAGCAGCTCCCCCGAAGGGGACACAGATACGCAGTATTTT.

The chain combines TRBV27 with TRBJ2-7; D may be TRBD1 (5 bases). Trimming shortened V by 3 bases and J by 0 bases, and 12 bases separated the two germline ends. Germline V gene data show CDR1 as MNHEY and CDR2 as SMNVEV (reference sequence). This CDR3 is built from 15 residues. CDR3 in amino acids: CASSLGQQASYEQYF. The CDR3 DNA is TGTGCCAGCAGTTTGGGGCAGCAAGCCTCCTACGAGCAGTACTTC.

The chain couples TRBV7-9 to TRBJ2-5; perhaps TRBD1 as D (5 bases). The germline gives CDR1 SEHNR, CDR2 FQNEAQ (reference sequence). V was trimmed by 4 bases and J by 2 bases, leaving 11 bases between them. The CDR3 runs to 14 residues. CDR3 amino acids: CASSSVGVQETQYF. Here the CDR3 DNA reads TGTGCCAGCAGCTCAGTAGGGGTGCAAGAGACCCAGTACTTC. Using reference TRBV7-9 and TRBJ2-5 for the parts outside the CDR3, the full variable domain is DTGVSQNPRHKITKRGQNVTFRCDPISEHNRLYWYRQTLGQGPEFLTYFQNEAQLEKSRLLSDRFSAERPKGSFSTLEIQRTEQGDSAMYLCASSSVGVQETQYFGPGTRLLVL.

The genes are TRBV7-9 and TRBJ2-5; TRBD2 agrees at 12 bases. Trimming removed 4 bases from V and 3 bases from J; junction bases left unmatched: 3. Germline lookup yields CDR1 SEHNR and CDR2 FQNEAQ (reference sequence). The CDR3 consists of 15 residues. The CDR3 DNA reads TGTGCCAGCAGCTCGACTAGCGGGGGAGAAGAGACCCAGTACTTC. As protein: CASSSTSGGEETQYF.

The chain uses TRBV27 and TRBJ2-1; 12 bases agree with TRBD2. Germline loops: CDR1 MNHEY, CDR2 SMNVEV (reference sequence). The ends lost 5 bases at V and 8 bases at J; junction bases unmatched: 13. The CDR3 is 17 residues long. As DNA, the CDR3 is TGTGCCAGCAGTGCCTGGGAGATGCTAGCGGGAGGGTATGAGCAGTTCTTC. Translating gives CASSAWEMLAGGYEQFF.

This clone was observed a single time. The V call is TRBV7-9, the J call TRBJ1-2; 9 positions agree with TRBD1. The CDR3 sequence is 17 residues long. Germline CDR1 is SEHNR and CDR2 is FQNEAQ (reference sequence). V lost 5 bases and J lost 4; bases outside the gene matches: 14. CDR3 DNA: TGTGCCAGCAGCCCGAACCACTTACAGGGGGCCCCCTATGGCTACACCTTC. Translated, it gives CASSPNHLQGAPYGYTF.

The table lists this clone with a count of one. The chain employs TRBV6-1 and TRBJ2-7; TRBD2 matches 7 bases. CDR3 length equals 14 residues. V was pared by 2 bases and J by 5 bases, with 6 bases of the junction left unmatched. Germline V lookup: CDR1 MNHNS, CDR2 SASEGT. This CDR3 reads CASSERREVNEQYF. The CDR3, as DNA: TGTGCCAGCAGTGAAAGACGGGAGGTGAACGAGCAGTACTTC.

The chain joins TRBV4-2 to TRBJ1-3; D perhaps matches TRBD1 (5 bases). The V and J ends lost 0 bases and 0 bases respectively, with 12 bases between them. CDR1 and CDR2 from the germline V gene are LGHNA and YNFKEQ. The CDR3 extends over 17 amino acids. CDR3 DNA: TGTGCCAGCAGCCAAGAATTAGCAGGGTACTCTGGAAACACCATATATTTT. Translated, it gives CASSQELAGYSGNTIYF.

V and J are TRBV9 and TRBJ2-2, with TRBD1 identical over 8 bases. The trim removed 3 bases at V and 4 bases at J, leaving 2 bases unmatched. The V gene's germline CDR1 is SGDLS and CDR2 YYNGEE. The length of the CDR3 is 14 residues. The CDR3 is CASSGTGTTGELFF. In DNA, the CDR3 is TGTGCCAGCAGCGGGACAGGGACCACCGGGGAGCTGTTTTTT. Supplemented by reference TRBV9 and TRBJ2-2, the full variable domain reads DSGVTQTPKHLITATGQRVTLRCSPRSGDLSVYWYQQSLDQGLQFLIQYYNGEERAKGNILERFSAQQFPDLHSELNLSSLELGDSALYFCASSGTGTTGELFFGEGSRLTVL.

V usage is TRBV6-1 and J usage is TRBJ2-7, with unresolved D. V lost 2 bases to trimming and J lost 6 bases, with 17 bases between them. The CDR3 is 15 residues long. Germline-derived CDR1 and CDR2 are MNHNS and SASEGT. The CDR3 DNA follows: TGTGCCAGCAGTGAAATGGCAGACACCCCGACCGAGCAGTACTTC. Amino acid sequence: CASSEMADTPTEQYF.

CDR3 loop: CASSPRYRREYQETQYF. CDR3 sequence (DNA): TGTGCCAGCAGCCCTAGGTATCGGAGGGAGTACCAAGAGACCCAGTACTTC. The chain combines TRBV5-6 with TRBJ2-5; the D gene is possibly TRBD2 (6 bases). Trimming shortened V by 4 bases and J by 0 bases, and 19 bases separated the two germline ends. CDR1 and CDR2 (germline): SGHDT, YYEEEE. The CDR3 has 17 amino acids.

This clone was counted a single time. V and J are TRBV28 and TRBJ2-3; 12 bases map to TRBD2. Germline assignment: CDR1 MDHEN and CDR2 SYDVKM. CDR3 length equals 19 residues. J lost 10 bases, V lost 6 bases, and 23 bases had no gene match. The chain's CDR3 is CASREMGQGTSGGFVAQYF. CDR3 bases: TGTGCCAGCAGGGAGATGGGACAGGGAACTAGCGGGGGGTTTGTGGCGCAGTATTTT.

V and J are TRBV5-6 and TRBJ2-3; tentatively, D is TRBD1 (5 bases). Germline V gene lookup returns CDR1 SGHDT and CDR2 YYEEEE. The CDR3 has 13 residues. The ends were cut back, 3 bases at V and 3 bases at J, with 8 bases in the middle. The CDR3 loop reads CASSSDTTDTQYF. As DNA, the CDR3 is TGTGCCAGCAGCTCGGACACAACAGATACGCAGTATTTT.

In its sample, this clone was seen once. V usage is TRBV18 and J usage is TRBJ2-5, with D perhaps matching TRBD1 (5 bases). The V and J ends lost 5 bases and 2 bases respectively, with 15 bases between them. In germline, CDR1 is KGHSH, CDR2 LQKENI. The CDR3 has 15 residues. The CDR3 DNA reads TGTGCCAGCTCAAGACAGTACACAAATCAAGAGACCCAGTACTTC. As protein: CASSRQYTNQETQYF.

The rearrangement links TRBV14 to TRBJ1-1, with 8 nucleotides matching TRBD1. The CDR3 runs 14 residues. Trimming took 1 base from V and 7 from J; bases not matched to a gene: 5. Germline values: CDR1 SGHDN, CDR2 FVKESK. CDR3 DNA: TGTGCCAGCAGCCAAGCGGGACAGGTCGGTGAAGCTTTCTTT. Protein: CASSQAGQVGEAFF.

The chain joins TRBV29-1 to TRBJ2-3, with D possibly matching TRBD1 (5 bases). CDR1 is SQVTM and CDR2 is ANQGSEA in the germline V gene. The CDR3 extends over 13 amino acids. V dropped 4 bases and J dropped 3 bases, with 11 bases sitting between them. This CDR3 is CSVGGRATDTQYF. The CDR3 DNA reads TGCAGCGTTGGAGGCAGGGCAACAGATACGCAGTATTTT.